In this sample, the clone carrying this TCR beta chain turned up many times. The antigen is unknown. This sample was taken from a study of breast tumors, draining lymph nodes, adjacent tissues. General study points: Tumor repertoires ranked between lymph nodes and nontumor tissue in diversity, with V and J gene preferences. Findings are consistent with lymph node origin and intratumoral expansion of most tumor T cells. Compared with basal-like, luminal-like tumors shared significantly more repertoire with nontumor tissue.

TCRdb re-derived calls from the multiplex PCR reads in MiXCR, one entry per CDR3 protein. The table includes fewer than 20,000 distinct CDR3 sequences, roughly 45% detected once. The source material was tumor-adjacent breast tissue. This receptor was taken from a female donor with breast cancer. Some clones in this sample may be carry-over from other donors' samples.

DNA for the CDR3: TGTGCCAGCAGCTTTAGCCAGGGGATAAACTATGGCTACACCTTC. As protein: CASSFSQGINYGYTF. This chain links TRBV5-6 with TRBJ1-2, with D perhaps TRBD1 (6 bases). The V and J ends lost 2 bases and 2 bases respectively, with 13 bases between them. The CDR3 runs 15 residues. Germline CDR1 SGHDT, CDR2 YYEEEE.